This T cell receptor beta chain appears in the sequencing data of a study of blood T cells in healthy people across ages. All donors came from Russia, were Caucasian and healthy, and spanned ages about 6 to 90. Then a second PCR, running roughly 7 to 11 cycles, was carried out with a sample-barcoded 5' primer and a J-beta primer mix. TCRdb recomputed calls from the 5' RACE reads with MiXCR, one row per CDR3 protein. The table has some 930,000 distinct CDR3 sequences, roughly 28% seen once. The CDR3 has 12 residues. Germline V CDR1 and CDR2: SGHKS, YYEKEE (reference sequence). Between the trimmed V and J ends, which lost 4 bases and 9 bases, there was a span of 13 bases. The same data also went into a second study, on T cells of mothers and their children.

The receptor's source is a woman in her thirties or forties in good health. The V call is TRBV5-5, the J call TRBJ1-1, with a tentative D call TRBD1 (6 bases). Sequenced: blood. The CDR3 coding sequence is TGTGCCAGCAGCATCGACAGGACGAAAGCTTTCTTT. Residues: CASSIDRTKAFF.